These 21 T cell receptor beta chains originate from one sample sequenced in a study of cytomegalovirus exposure and HLA in healthy donors. This PCR relied on a set of 60 Vbeta primers and 13 Jbeta primers. Using immunoSEQ multiplex PCR, the repertoire was profiled, and TCRdb retains in-frame clones only, with some absent. The table includes under 200,000 clones, 80% to 90% detected once. Sequenced: PBMCs. These receptors came from a young woman in good health and CMV-seropositive.

This clone has a handful of counts. Its ends do not fully match the called genes, so a read error is possible. V is TRBV4-1 and J is TRBJ1-2, with 7 bases that match TRBD1. Germline V CDR1 and CDR2: MGHRA, YSYEKL. CDR3 length: 12 residues. In DNA form, the CDR3 reads TGCGCCAGCAGCCAAGATGGGGCGACAGGGATCTTC. Translation gives CASSQDGATGIF.

The chain has TRBV5-1 and TRBJ2-4; 7 bases match TRBD1. J gave up 8 bases and V 0 bases, and 14 bases lay outside the gene matches. CDR1 SGHRS and CDR2 YFSETQ come from the germline V gene. This CDR3 is 17 amino acids long. CDR3 amino acids: CASSLGRQGGGVYIQYF. CDR3 DNA: TGCGCCAGCAGCTTGGGGAGACAGGGCGGCGGTGTGTACATTCAGTACTTC. Based on the CDR3 plus reference TRBV5-1 and TRBJ2-4, the full variable domain is KAGVTQTPRYLIKTRGQQVTLSCSPISGHRSVSWYQQTPGQGLQFLFEYFSETQRNKGNFPGRFSGRQFSNSRSEMNVSTLELGDSALYLCASSLGRQGGGVYIQYFGAGTRLSVL.

The CDR3 spells CAIRDQGGLGYTF. The CDR3 DNA is TGTGCCATCAGAGATCAGGGAGGGCTTGGCTACACCTTC. This chain joins TRBV10-3 and TRBJ1-2; D is perhaps TRBD1 (5 bases). The CDR3 has 13 amino acids. Looked up from germline, CDR1 is ENHRY and CDR2 is SYGVKD. Trimming removed 6 bases from V and 7 bases from J, with 15 bases in between.

The rearrangement joins TRBV23-1 to TRBJ1-1, with 11 bases lining up with TRBD1. TRBV23-1 is an ORF, and what it does is uncertain. With 0 bases clipped from V and 3 bases from J, the junction kept 3 bases outside the gene matches. CDR3 size: 16 residues. The CDR3 sequence: CASSQSRDRGDTEAFF. Here the CDR3 DNA reads TGCGCCAGCAGTCAATCGAGGGACAGGGGGGACACTGAAGCTTTCTTT.

The CDR3 is CASSAETGAYGYTF. The CDR3 DNA is TGTGCCAGCAGCGCGGAGACAGGGGCCTATGGCTACACCTTC. V usage is TRBV11-2 and J usage is TRBJ1-2, with 8 bases aligning to TRBD1. Germline loops: CDR1 SGHAT, CDR2 FQNNGV. Trimming cost V 5 bases and J 4 bases; bases outside gene matches: 6. There are 14 residues in the CDR3.

This chain connects TRBV6-1 to TRBJ1-2; D perhaps matches TRBD1 (5 bases). This CDR3 is built from 14 residues. CDR1 and CDR2 (germline): MNHNS, SASEGT. V was shortened by 0 bases and J by 8 bases, with 13 bases between the two germline ends. Written as DNA, the CDR3 is TGTGCCAGCAGTGAAGCGGGGGGGGATCGAGGCTACACCTTC. Its protein product is CASSEAGGDRGYTF.

This clone turned up a few times. The genes are TRBV7-2 and TRBJ1-2; D is possibly TRBD1 (5 bases). This CDR3 is 13 amino acids long. V was clipped by 4 bases and J by 8 bases, with 14 bases between them. CDR1 and CDR2 (germline): SGHTA, FQGNSA. DNA for the CDR3: TGTGCCAGCAGCTCGTACCCTGACAGAGGCTACACCTTC. This sequence encodes CASSSYPDRGYTF.

The CDR3 sequence is CASSPRQGRAYEQYF. The CDR3 region has the DNA TGTGCCAGCAGCCCTAGACAGGGCCGGGCTTACGAGCAGTACTTC. The V gene is TRBV7-2, the J gene TRBJ2-7; TRBD1 aligns across 7 bases. V lost 5 bases, J lost 4 bases, and 11 bases stayed unmatched. CDR3 size: 15 residues. The V gene's germline CDR1 is SGHTA and CDR2 FQGNSA.

The rearrangement uses TRBV4-2 and TRBJ2-7; 9 positions match TRBD1. CDR1 LGHNA and CDR2 YNFKEQ come from the germline V gene. The ends lost 3 bases at V and 1 base at J; junction bases unmatched: 1. The CDR3 spans 14 residues. The CDR3 loop is CASSQGQGSYEQYF. The CDR3 DNA reads TGTGCCAGCAGCCAGGGACAGGGTTCCTACGAGCAGTACTTC.

DNA of the CDR3: TGTGCCAGCAGCTTGGGGCAGGGGGCCGGGAGCTCCTATAATTCACCCCTCCACTTT. Translation: CASSLGQGAGSSYNSPLHF. V is TRBV5-4 and J is TRBJ1-6; TRBD1 matches 8 bases. The CDR3 length is 19 residues. Germline V gene data show CDR1 as SGHNT and CDR2 as YYREEE (reference sequence). Trimming cost V 0 bases and J 0 bases; bases outside gene matches: 8.

The chain carries TRBV9 and TRBJ2-7; 12 bases align to TRBD2. This CDR3 comprises 15 residues. CDR1 SGDLS and CDR2 YYNGEE come from the germline V gene. After removal of 3 bases from V and 7 bases from J, the junction contained 8 bases not matched to a gene. In DNA form, the CDR3 reads TGTGCCAGCAGCGGGACTAGCGGGACTGCATCGGAGCAGTACTTC. Protein: CASSGTSGTASEQYF.

The rearrangement joins TRBV7-9 to TRBJ1-2, with a possible D match to TRBD1 (6 bases). The CDR3 sequence is 15 residues long. Germline V CDR1 and CDR2: SEHNR, FQNEAQ (reference sequence). With 1 base removed from V and 11 bases from J, the gap between germline ends came to 20 bases. The CDR3 coding sequence is TGTGCCAGCAGCTTAGAATCCCCAGGGGACGGTGGGTACACCTTC. It is translated as CASSLESPGDGGYTF.

This sequence joins TRBV25-1 and TRBJ1-4; no definite D call. Germline assignment: CDR1 MGHDK and CDR2 SYGVNS. CDR3 length: 15 amino acids. Trimming shortened V by 2 bases and J by 5 bases, and 12 bases separated the two germline ends. CDR3 sequence (DNA): TGTGCCAGCAGTGAAGAACTCGGGGAGAATGAAAAACTGTTTTTT. Translation: CASSEELGENEKLFF.

There are a few counts of this clone. V usage is TRBV4-2 and J usage is TRBJ1-5; D ambiguous. In germline, CDR1 is LGHNA, CDR2 YNFKEQ. The CDR3 has 15 amino acids. Trimming pared 3 bases from V and 6 bases from J, leaving 15 bases between. CDR3 protein: CASSQETSSRQPQHF. CDR3 coding DNA: TGTGCCAGCAGCCAGGAGACTTCTTCTCGTCAGCCCCAGCATTTT.

This chain uses TRBV9 with TRBJ2-1; 10 bases align to TRBD2. Germline V gives CDR1 SGDLS, CDR2 YYNGEE. The CDR3 sequence is 15 residues long. The V and J ends lost 4 bases and 4 bases, in that order; junction bases with no gene match: 5. CDR3 sequence (DNA): TGTGCCAGCAGCCTCAGCGGGGGGGAATACAATGAGCAGTTCTTC. Residues: CASSLSGGEYNEQFF. Looking up the rest from reference TRBV9 and TRBJ2-1 gives the full variable domain: DSGVTQTPKHLITATGQRVTLRCSPRSGDLSVYWYQQSLDQGLQFLIQYYNGEERAKGNILERFSAQQFPDLHSELNLSSLELGDSALYFCASSLSGGEYNEQFFGPGTRLTVL.

As for this clone: The sample holds other DNA sequences that translate to the same CDR3. The rearrangement links TRBV28 to TRBJ1-6; D gene ambiguous. Germline V lookup: CDR1 MDHEN, CDR2 SYDVKM. The CDR3 is 13 amino acids. V lost 5 bases and J 5 bases, leaving 7 bases between the germline ends. Written as DNA, the CDR3 is TGTGCCAGCAGTCGGGTCGATAATTCACCCCTCCACTTT. It encodes CASSRVDNSPLHF.

This rearrangement joins TRBV19 to TRBJ2-7; 12 bases fit TRBD2. J was trimmed by 1 base and V by 9 bases; bases with no gene match: 1. This CDR3 region has 13 residues. Germline V gives CDR1 LNHDA, CDR2 SQIVND (reference sequence). For the CDR3, the DNA is TGTGCCAGCGGACTAGCGGGATCCTACGAGCAGTACTTC. Translating it yields CASGLAGSYEQYF.

This chain uses TRBV5-4 with TRBJ1-2, with 7 bases aligning to TRBD1. This CDR3 spans 14 amino acids. CDR1 and CDR2 (germline): SGHNT, YYREEE (reference sequence). The ends lost 3 bases at V and 4 bases at J; junction bases unmatched: 6. This chain's CDR3 is CASSSGQELYGYTF. The CDR3 coding sequence is TGTGCCAGCAGCTCAGGACAGGAGCTCTATGGCTACACCTTC. Filled out from reference TRBV5-4 and TRBJ1-2, the complete variable domain reads ETGVTQSPTHLIKTRGQQVTLRCSSQSGHNTVSWYQQALGQGPQFIFQYYREEENGRGNFPPRFSGLQFPNYSSELNVNALELDDSALYLCASSSGQELYGYTFGSGTRLTVV.

This clone was picked up a small number of times. CDR3 DNA: TGTGCTCGGGGGAGCGGCACAGATACGCAGTATTTT. It yields the protein CARGSGTDTQYF. The rearrangement joins TRBV12-5 to TRBJ2-3, with D possibly matching TRBD2 (6 bases). V was shortened by 11 bases and J by 1 base, with 10 bases between the two germline ends. Germline V gives CDR1 LGHNT, CDR2 FRNRAP. This CDR3 has 12 residues.

The V gene is TRBV10-3, the J gene TRBJ2-3; TRBD2 agrees at 9 bases. Losses at the gene ends were 3 bases for V and 2 bases for J; bases not matched to a gene: 6. The CDR3 covers 16 residues. Germline assignment: CDR1 ENHRY and CDR2 SYGVKD. The CDR3 bases are TGTGCCATCAGTGATTCTAGCGGGGACCTCACAGATACGCAGTATTTT. Its protein product is CAISDSSGDLTDTQYF.

The rearrangement joins TRBV10-2 to TRBJ2-1, with TRBD2 matching 9 bases. CDR3 length: 13 residues. CDR1 is WSHSY and CDR2 is SAAADI in the germline V gene. CDR3 residues: CAVAGATYNEQFF. The CDR3 region has the DNA TGCGCAGTAGCGGGGGCAACCTACAATGAGCAGTTCTTC.